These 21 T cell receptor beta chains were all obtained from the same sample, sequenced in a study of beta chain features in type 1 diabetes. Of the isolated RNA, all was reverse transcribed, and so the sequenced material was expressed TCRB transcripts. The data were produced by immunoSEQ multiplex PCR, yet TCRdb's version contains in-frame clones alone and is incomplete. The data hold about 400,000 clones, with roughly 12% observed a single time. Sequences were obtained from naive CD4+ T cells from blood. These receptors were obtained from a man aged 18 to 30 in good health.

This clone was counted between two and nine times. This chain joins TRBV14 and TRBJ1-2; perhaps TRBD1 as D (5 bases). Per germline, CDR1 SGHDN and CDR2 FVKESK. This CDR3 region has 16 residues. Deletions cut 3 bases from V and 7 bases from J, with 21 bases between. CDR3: CASSHALFSGTSGYTF. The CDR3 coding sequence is TGTGCCAGCAGCCACGCGCTGTTTTCAGGGACTTCTGGCTACACCTTC.

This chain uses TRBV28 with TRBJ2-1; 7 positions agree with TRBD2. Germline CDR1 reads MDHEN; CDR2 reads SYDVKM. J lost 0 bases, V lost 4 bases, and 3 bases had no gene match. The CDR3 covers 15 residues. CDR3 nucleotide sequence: TGTGCCAGCAGTTCGGGGGGACTCTCCTACAATGAGCAGTTCTTC. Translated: CASSSGGLSYNEQFF.

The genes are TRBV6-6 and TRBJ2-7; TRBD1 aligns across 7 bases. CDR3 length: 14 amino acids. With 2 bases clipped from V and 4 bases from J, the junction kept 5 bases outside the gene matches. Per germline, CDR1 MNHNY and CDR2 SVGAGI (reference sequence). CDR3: CASSYRQGGYEQYF. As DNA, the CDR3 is TGTGCCAGCAGTTACCGACAGGGCGGGTACGAGCAGTACTTC.

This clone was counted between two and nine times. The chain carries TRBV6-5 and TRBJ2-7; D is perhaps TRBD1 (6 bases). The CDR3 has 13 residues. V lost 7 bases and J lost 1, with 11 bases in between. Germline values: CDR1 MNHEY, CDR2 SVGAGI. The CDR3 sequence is CASILQGSYEQYF. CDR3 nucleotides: TGTGCCAGCATTTTACAGGGATCCTACGAGCAGTACTTC.

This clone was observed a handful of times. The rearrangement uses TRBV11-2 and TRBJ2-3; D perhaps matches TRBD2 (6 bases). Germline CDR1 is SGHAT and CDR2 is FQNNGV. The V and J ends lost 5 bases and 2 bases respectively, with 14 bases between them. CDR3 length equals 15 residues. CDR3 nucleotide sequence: TGTGCCAGCAGCCAACCGGGCGGGATCACAGATACGCAGTATTTT. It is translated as CASSQPGGITDTQYF.

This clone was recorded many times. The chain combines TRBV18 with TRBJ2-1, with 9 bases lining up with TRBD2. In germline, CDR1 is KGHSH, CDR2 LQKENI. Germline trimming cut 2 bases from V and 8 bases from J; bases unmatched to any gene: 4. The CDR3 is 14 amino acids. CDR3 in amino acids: CASSPSASGDEQFF. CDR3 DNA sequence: TGTGCCAGCTCACCATCCGCTAGCGGGGATGAGCAGTTCTTC.

In DNA form, the CDR3 reads TGCAGCGTTGCGGTCGGTCCTGAGGGCTACACCTTC. Protein sequence: CSVAVGPEGYTF. The chain links TRBV29-1 to TRBJ1-2, with no clear D. The germline V gene has CDR1 SQVTM and CDR2 ANQGSEA. CDR3 length: 12 amino acids. The ends were cut back, 4 bases at V and 8 bases at J, with 14 bases in the middle. Complete variable domain (other parts from reference TRBV29-1 and TRBJ1-2): SAVISQKPSRDICQRGTSLTIQCQVDSQVTMMFWYRQQPGQSLTLIATANQGSEATYESGFVIDKFPISRPNLTFSTLTVSNMSPEDSSIYLCSVAVGPEGYTFGSGTRLTVV.

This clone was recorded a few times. CDR3 loop: CASSRRENQPQHF. The CDR3 nucleotides are TGTGCCAGCAGCCGAAGGGAGAATCAGCCCCAGCATTTT. This chain connects TRBV7-2 to TRBJ1-5; D ambiguous. The V and J ends lost 5 bases and 4 bases respectively, with 9 bases between them. This CDR3 is 13 amino acids long. The V gene's germline CDR1 is SGHTA and CDR2 FQGNSA.

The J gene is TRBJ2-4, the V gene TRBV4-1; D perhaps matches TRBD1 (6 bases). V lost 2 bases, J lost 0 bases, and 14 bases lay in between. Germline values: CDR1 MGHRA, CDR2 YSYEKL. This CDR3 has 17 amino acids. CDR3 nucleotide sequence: TGCGCCAGCAGCCAATCCCCAGGGGTGCTAGCCAAAAACATTCAGTACTTC. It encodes CASSQSPGVLAKNIQYF.

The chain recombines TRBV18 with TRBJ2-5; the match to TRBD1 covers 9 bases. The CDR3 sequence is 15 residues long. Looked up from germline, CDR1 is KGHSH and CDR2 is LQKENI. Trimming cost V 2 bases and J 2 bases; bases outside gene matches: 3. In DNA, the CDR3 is TGTGCCAGCTCACCAGCGGGACAGGGACAAGAGACCCAGTACTTC. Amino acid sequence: CASSPAGQGQETQYF.

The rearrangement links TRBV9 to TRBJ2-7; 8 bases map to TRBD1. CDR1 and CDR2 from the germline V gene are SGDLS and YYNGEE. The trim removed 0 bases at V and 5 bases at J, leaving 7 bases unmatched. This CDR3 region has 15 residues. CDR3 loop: CASSVGVRGLDEQYF. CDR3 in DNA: TGTGCCAGCAGCGTAGGGGTCAGGGGGCTCGACGAGCAGTACTTC.

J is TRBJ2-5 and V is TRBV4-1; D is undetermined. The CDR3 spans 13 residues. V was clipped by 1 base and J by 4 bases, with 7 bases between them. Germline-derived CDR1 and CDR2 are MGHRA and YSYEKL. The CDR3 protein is CASSQAYPETQYF. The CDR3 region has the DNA TGCGCCAGCAGCCAAGCTTATCCAGAGACCCAGTACTTC.

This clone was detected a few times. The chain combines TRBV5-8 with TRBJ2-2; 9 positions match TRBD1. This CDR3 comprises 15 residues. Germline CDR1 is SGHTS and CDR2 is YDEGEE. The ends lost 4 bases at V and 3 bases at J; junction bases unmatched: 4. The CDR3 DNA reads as TGTGCCAGCAGCCCCGGGACAGGGTACACCGGGGAGCTGTTTTTT. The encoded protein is CASSPGTGYTGELFF.

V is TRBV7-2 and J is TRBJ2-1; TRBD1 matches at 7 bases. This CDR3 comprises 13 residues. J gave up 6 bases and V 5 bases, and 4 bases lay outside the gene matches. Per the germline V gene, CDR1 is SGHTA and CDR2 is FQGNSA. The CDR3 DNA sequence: TGTGCCAGCAGCCCGGGACAGACCAATGAGCAGTTCTTC. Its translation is CASSPGQTNEQFF.

CDR3 nucleotides: TGCGCCAGCAGCCAAGGACAGGCTACGCAATATAATTCACCCCTCCACTTT. It encodes CASSQGQATQYNSPLHF. The chain carries TRBV4-1 and TRBJ1-6; possibly TRBD1 for D (6 bases). The length of the CDR3 is 17 residues. Germline loops: CDR1 MGHRA, CDR2 YSYEKL. Trimming removed 1 base at V and 4 bases at J, with 14 bases between.

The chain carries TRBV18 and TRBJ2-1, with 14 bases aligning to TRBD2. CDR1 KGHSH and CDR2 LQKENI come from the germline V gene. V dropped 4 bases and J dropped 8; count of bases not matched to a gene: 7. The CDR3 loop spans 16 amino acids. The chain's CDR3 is CASSLGLAGGGDEQFF. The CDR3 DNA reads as TGTGCCAGCTCACTCGGACTAGCGGGAGGAGGAGATGAGCAGTTCTTC. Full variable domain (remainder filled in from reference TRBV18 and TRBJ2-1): NAGVMQNPRHLVRRRGQEARLRCSPMKGHSHVYWYRQLPEEGLKFMVYLQKENIIDESGMPKERFSAEFPKEGPSILRIQQVVRGDSAAYFCASSLGLAGGGDEQFFGPGTRLTVL.

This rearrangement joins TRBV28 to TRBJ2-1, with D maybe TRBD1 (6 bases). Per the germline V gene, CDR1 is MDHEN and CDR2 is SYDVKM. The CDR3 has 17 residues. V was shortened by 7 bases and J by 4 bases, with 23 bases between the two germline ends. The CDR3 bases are TGTGCCAGCACTTCCTCTCTCGGACAGCAAGCATACAATGAGCAGTTCTTC. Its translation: CASTSSLGQQAYNEQFF.

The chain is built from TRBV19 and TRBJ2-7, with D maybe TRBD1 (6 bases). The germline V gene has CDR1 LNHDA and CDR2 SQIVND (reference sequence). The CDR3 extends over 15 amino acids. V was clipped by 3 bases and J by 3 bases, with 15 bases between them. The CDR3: CASSIALTGNYEQYF. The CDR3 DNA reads TGTGCCAGTAGTATCGCTTTGACAGGAAACTACGAGCAGTACTTC.

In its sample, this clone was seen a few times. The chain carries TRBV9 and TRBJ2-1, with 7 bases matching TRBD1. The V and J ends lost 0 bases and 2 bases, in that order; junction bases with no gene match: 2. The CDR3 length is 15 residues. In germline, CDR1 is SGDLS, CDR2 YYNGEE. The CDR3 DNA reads TGTGCCAGCAGCGTAGGGGACAGTACCTACAATGAGCAGTTCTTC. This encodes CASSVGDSTYNEQFF.

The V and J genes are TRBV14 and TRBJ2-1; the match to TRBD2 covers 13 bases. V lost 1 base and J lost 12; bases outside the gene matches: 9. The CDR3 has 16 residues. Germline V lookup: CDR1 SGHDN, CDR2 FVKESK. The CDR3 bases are TGTGCCAGCAGCCAAGCACTAGCGGGAGGGTACCTCAGGCAGTTCTTC. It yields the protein CASSQALAGGYLRQFF.

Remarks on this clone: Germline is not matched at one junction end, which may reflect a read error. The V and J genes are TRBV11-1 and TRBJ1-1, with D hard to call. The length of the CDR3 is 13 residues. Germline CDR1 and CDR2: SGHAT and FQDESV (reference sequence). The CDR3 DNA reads TGTGCCAGCAGCTCCCAATTCTACAGTGAAACTTTCTTT. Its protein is CASSSQFYSETFF.